These 30 T cell receptor beta chains were all obtained from the same sample, sequenced in a study of T cells in Graves' hyperthyroidism and ophthalmopathy. Amplified TCR beta CDR3 regions derived from RNA transcripts. A first-round RT-PCR of the TCR CDR3 used the HTBI primer set. TCRdb called the multiplex PCR reads again in MiXCR, with one record for every CDR3 protein. The data contain around 350,000 distinct CDR3 sequences, approximately 14% of them singletons. The specimen sequenced was blood. All receptors derive from a woman aged 60-75 years with Graves' ophthalmopathy.

Worth noting for this clonotype: Since no conserved phenylalanine or tryptophan closes the CDR3, a read error is the likely cause. The chain's CDR3 is CSASRPGGVYEQYY. CDR3 nucleotides: TGCAGTGCTAGCCGCCCGGGAGGGGTCTACGAGCAGTACTAC. The chain is built from TRBV20-1 and TRBJ2-7; TRBD2 aligns across 8 bases. Looked up from germline, CDR1 is DFQATT and CDR2 is SNEGSKA (reference sequence). This CDR3 comprises 14 residues. With 3 bases clipped from V and 3 bases from J, the junction kept 7 bases outside the gene matches.

This clonotype was seen once. V gene TRBV4-1 combines with J gene TRBJ2-1, with 7 positions matching TRBD2. The V segment lost 3 bases and the J segment 4 bases; nucleotides outside the gene matches: 3. The CDR3 covers 14 residues. Germline CDR1 and CDR2: MGHRA and YSYEKL. The CDR3: CASSQSGNYNEQFF. Here the CDR3 DNA reads TGCGCCAGCAGCCAGAGCGGGAATTACAATGAGCAGTTCTTC.

This clonotype was seen ten or more times. V usage is TRBV5-1 and J usage is TRBJ1-2; TRBD1 agrees at 8 bases. The CDR3 covers 16 residues. Trimming cost V 0 bases and J 4 bases; bases outside gene matches: 8. In germline, CDR1 is SGHRS, CDR2 YFSETQ. CDR3 region: CASSLAPDRGGYGYTF. In DNA form, the CDR3 reads TGCGCCAGCAGCTTGGCTCCTGACAGGGGAGGCTATGGCTACACCTTC.

This clonotype has just a few counts. The chain combines TRBV20-1 with TRBJ2-1; 8 nucleotides agree with TRBD2. The CDR3 extends over 16 amino acids. Trimming at V came to 0 bases and at J to 3 bases, leaving 7 bases not matched to a gene. CDR1 and CDR2 from the germline V gene are DFQATT and SNEGSKA (reference sequence). CDR3 sequence (DNA): TGCAGTGCTAGAGATCTTGGTCGGGAGGGCTACAATGAGCAGTTCTTC. Translation: CSARDLGREGYNEQFF.

The genes are TRBV19 and TRBJ2-1; D remains ambiguous. The CDR3 totals 15 residues. Trimming shortened V by 1 base and J by 2 bases, and 9 bases separated the two germline ends. Per germline, CDR1 LNHDA and CDR2 SQIVND (reference sequence). The CDR3 reads CASSIGLLPYNEQFF. The CDR3 DNA reads as TGTGCCAGTAGTATAGGGCTATTGCCCTACAATGAGCAGTTCTTC.

The chain has TRBV12-3 or TRBV12-4 and TRBJ2-1; no definite D call. The ends were cut back, 8 bases at V and 4 bases at J, with 6 bases in the middle. The CDR3 has 11 residues. The CDR3 nucleotides are TGTGCCAGCCGCCAGTACAATGAGCAGTTCTTC. Amino acid sequence: CASRQYNEQFF.

In its sample, this clonotype was seen a few times. The chain employs TRBV12-3 or TRBV12-4 and TRBJ2-5; weak D call: TRBD2 (6 bases). With 5 bases removed from V and 2 bases from J, the gap between germline ends came to 12 bases. The CDR3 loop spans 14 amino acids. The CDR3 loop reads CASSRSGEQETQYF. The CDR3 DNA reads TGTGCCAGCAGTCGTAGCGGAGAACAAGAGACCCAGTACTTC.

The sample holds many counts of this clonotype. The CDR3 region has the DNA TGTGCCAGCAGCCCAGCACCTGGCTATGAGCAGTTCTTC. This codes for CASSPAPGYEQFF. The chain joins TRBV7-6 to TRBJ2-1; D is undetermined. Germline V CDR1 and CDR2: SGHVS, FNYEAQ. The length of the CDR3 is 13 residues. V was pared by 5 bases and J by 8 bases, with 13 bases between.

Comment on this clonotype: A much larger clone differs by one base, so this may be a read error. The chain joins TRBV11-3 to TRBJ2-2; D gene unclear. Trimming shortened V by 2 bases and J by 3 bases, and 4 bases separated the two germline ends. This CDR3 comprises 13 residues. The germline V gene has CDR1 SGHNT and CDR2 YENEEA. CDR3 in DNA: TGTGCCAGCAGCTTAACGGACACCGGGGAGCTGTTTTTT. It translates to CASSLTDTGELFF.

This clonotype appeared many times. This sequence joins TRBV9 and TRBJ2-2; possibly TRBD2 for D (5 bases). This CDR3 is built from 15 residues. Per germline, CDR1 SGDLS and CDR2 YYNGEE. V lost 3 bases to trimming and J lost 4 bases, with 13 bases between them. For the CDR3, the DNA is TGTGCCAGCAGCGCCCAAGCGGAACCCACCGGGGAGCTGTTTTTT. Amino acids: CASSAQAEPTGELFF.

This clonotype was counted only a few times. This chain uses TRBV29-1 with TRBJ2-2, with no clear D. CDR1 SQVTM and CDR2 ANQGSEA come from the germline V gene. This CDR3 is 11 amino acids long. Trimming removed 2 bases from V and 6 bases from J, with 4 bases in between. Here the CDR3 reads CSVETPGELFF. CDR3 DNA: TGCAGCGTTGAAACCCCCGGGGAGCTGTTTTTT.

This clonotype has at least ten counts. The chain employs TRBV4-1 and TRBJ2-7; maybe TRBD2 (7 bases). The CDR3 is made up of 14 amino acids. V lost 4 bases to trimming and J lost 5 bases, with 15 bases between them. CDR1 and CDR2 (germline): MGHRA, YSYEKL. The CDR3 coding sequence is TGCGCCAGCAGCCTCGCAGGGGCGGGGGACGAGCAGTACTTC. Amino acid sequence: CASSLAGAGDEQYF.

The CDR3 sequence: CASSPTDDYGYTF. DNA for the CDR3: TGTGCCAGCTCACCGACAGATGACTATGGCTACACCTTC. V usage is TRBV18 and J usage is TRBJ1-2, with a weak D call TRBD1 (5 bases). CDR3 size: 13 residues. V shed 3 bases and J shed 3 bases, with 8 bases lying between them. In germline, CDR1 is KGHSH, CDR2 LQKENI.

Ten or more counts support this clonotype. The V gene is TRBV11-2, the J gene TRBJ2-3; 8 nucleotides agree with TRBD1. Germline V gene sequence: CDR1 SGHAT, CDR2 FQNNGV. This CDR3 has 13 amino acids. V gave up 5 bases and J gave up 8 bases; unmatched junction bases: 6. The CDR3 nucleotides are TGTGCCAGCAGCACACACAGGGGGGTTACGCAGTATTTT. Translated, it gives CASSTHRGVTQYF.

The chain combines TRBV12-3 or TRBV12-4 with TRBJ2-1; maybe TRBD2 (6 bases). The CDR3 is 14 amino acids. V lost 3 bases to trimming and J lost 7 bases, with 13 bases between them. The CDR3 coding sequence is TGTGCCAGCAGTTTGTCGACTAGTTCTAATGAGCAGTTCTTC. This translates into CASSLSTSSNEQFF.

This clonotype showed up many times. The chain uses TRBV7-2 and TRBJ2-5; TRBD1 is a possible D gene (5 bases). V lost 5 bases, J lost 1 base, and 8 bases lay in between. The CDR3 is 13 residues long. Germline V gene sequence: CDR1 SGHTA, CDR2 FQGNSA. This chain's CDR3 is CASSRQLQETQYF. The CDR3 DNA reads TGTGCCAGCAGCCGACAGCTCCAAGAGACCCAGTACTTC. The complete variable domain, with remaining parts taken from reference TRBV7-2 and TRBJ2-5, reads GAGVSQSPSNKVTEKGKDVELRCDPISGHTALYWYRQSLGQGLEFLIYFQGNSAPDKSGLPSDRFSAERTGGSVSTLTIQRTQQEDSAVYLCASSRQLQETQYFGPGTRLLVL.

The V gene is TRBV29-1, the J gene TRBJ2-2, with D tentatively TRBD1 (6 bases). The CDR3 has 12 residues. Germline CDR1 SQVTM, CDR2 ANQGSEA. The V end was cut by 7 bases, the J end by 6 bases, with 12 bases between. The DNA of the CDR3 is TGCAGCGCCGCCTACAGGGCCGGGGAGCTGTTTTTT. Translation: CSAAYRAGELFF.

This clonotype has more than one count but fewer than ten. The CDR3 DNA is TGTGCCACCAGCAGCGACAGGGAAGGAGGCTACACCTTC. Residues: CATSSDREGGYTF. The J gene is TRBJ1-2, the V gene TRBV15; 7 nucleotides match TRBD1. Germline V gene data show CDR1 as LNHNV and CDR2 as YYDKDF (reference sequence). Germline trimming cut 3 bases from V and 8 bases from J; bases unmatched to any gene: 6. The CDR3 extends over 13 amino acids.

This clonotype was observed a few times. For the CDR3, the DNA is TGTGCCAGCACCCGAGGGGGCAGCTACACCTTC. Translated, it gives CASTRGGSYTF. The chain links TRBV6-1 to TRBJ1-2; TRBD1 matches at 7 bases. CDR1 MNHNS and CDR2 SASEGT come from the germline V gene. This CDR3 has 11 amino acids. Losses at the gene ends were 7 bases for V and 9 bases for J; bases not matched to a gene: 5.

This clonotype has just a few counts. V is TRBV10-3 and J is TRBJ1-1; maybe TRBD1 (6 bases). Trimming stripped 9 bases from V and 3 bases from J, with 17 bases between. CDR3 length: 14 amino acids. Germline V gives CDR1 ENHRY, CDR2 SYGVKD. The CDR3 is CAIMDRNSDTEAFF. CDR3 DNA sequence: TGTGCCATTATGGACAGAAACTCCGACACTGAAGCTTTCTTT.

The rearrangement links TRBV9 to TRBJ1-2, with TRBD1 matching 7 bases. CDR1 and CDR2 (germline): SGDLS, YYNGEE. With 0 bases clipped from V and 3 bases from J, the junction kept 11 bases outside the gene matches. The CDR3 sequence is 17 residues long. The CDR3 bases are TGTGCCAGCAGCGTAGAGGGGGCCTGGGGGGCCGACTATGGCTACACCTTC. Translated: CASSVEGAWGADYGYTF.

This clonotype was seen repeatedly, ten times or more. The rearrangement uses TRBV7-9 and TRBJ2-7, with D maybe TRBD2 (5 bases). The length of the CDR3 is 13 residues. V was clipped by 2 bases and J by 6 bases, with 11 bases between them. The germline gives CDR1 SEHNR, CDR2 FQNEAQ (reference sequence). CDR3 amino acids: CASSLLLASEQYF. For the CDR3, the DNA is TGTGCCAGCAGCTTACTTCTAGCTAGCGAGCAGTACTTC.

This clonotype occurred many times. The chain combines TRBV6-1 with TRBJ1-1, with TRBD1 as a possible D gene (6 bases). The CDR3 has 15 amino acids. V lost 6 bases and J 1 base, leaving 15 bases between the germline ends. The germline V gene encodes CDR1 MNHNS and CDR2 SASEGT. CDR3 protein: CASRRGGSQNTEAFF. CDR3 nucleotides: TGTGCCAGCAGGAGGGGGGGTTCCCAGAACACTGAAGCTTTCTTT.

This clonotype occurred many times. The V and J genes are TRBV30 and TRBJ1-5, with 7 bases matching TRBD1. There are 14 residues in the CDR3. From germline, CDR1 is GTSNPN and CDR2 SVGIG (reference sequence). V shed 2 bases, J shed 6 bases, and the junction held 7 bases outside the gene matches. DNA for the CDR3: TGTGCCTGGAGTCGGGGGCAGGGGGTTCAGCCCCAGCATTTT. This sequence encodes CAWSRGQGVQPQHF.

This chain links TRBV2 with TRBJ2-1; 11 bases are shared with TRBD2. CDR1 and CDR2 from the germline V gene are SNHLY and FYNNEI. The CDR3 spans 16 residues. J was trimmed by 0 bases and V by 11 bases; bases with no gene match: 9. This chain's CDR3 is CASKDTSGSSYNEQFF. CDR3 nucleotide sequence: TGTGCCTCCAAAGATACTAGCGGGAGCTCCTACAATGAGCAGTTCTTC.

A few counts support this clonotype. The V call is TRBV28, the J call TRBJ1-6, with D maybe TRBD1 (5 bases). The CDR3 loop spans 13 amino acids. Deletions cut 6 bases from V and 6 bases from J, with 9 bases between. Germline CDR1 reads MDHEN; CDR2 reads SYDVKM. The CDR3 is CASRDSFNSPLHF. The CDR3 DNA sequence: TGTGCCAGCAGAGACAGCTTTAATTCACCCCTCCACTTT. The full variable domain, its missing parts supplied by reference TRBV28 and TRBJ1-6, is DVKVTQSSRYLVKRTGEKVFLECVQDMDHENMFWYRQDPGLGLRLIYFSYDVKMKEKGDIPEGYSVSREKKERFSLILESASTNQTSMYLCASRDSFNSPLHFGNGTRLTVT.

This clonotype was found many times. V and J are TRBV20-1 and TRBJ2-7, with TRBD2 matching over 7 bases. Germline CDR1 is DFQATT and CDR2 is SNEGSKA (reference sequence). Losses at the gene ends were 3 bases for V and 5 bases for J; bases not matched to a gene: 10. The CDR3 covers 14 residues. The CDR3 loop is CSARDYGRSDEQYF. The CDR3 DNA is TGCAGTGCTAGGGATTACGGGAGGAGCGACGAGCAGTACTTC.

This clonotype has at least ten counts. The chain couples TRBV28 to TRBJ2-1; D remains unclear. This CDR3 contains 11 residues. Germline CDR1 MDHEN, CDR2 SYDVKM. Deletions cut 8 bases from V and 10 bases from J, with 12 bases between. The chain's CDR3 is CASRRLGEQFF. The DNA for the CDR3 is TGTGCCAGCCGTCGCCTGGGAGAGCAGTTCTTC.

This clonotype was found many times. The chain couples TRBV12-3 or TRBV12-4 to TRBJ2-1; TRBD2 aligns across 9 bases. V was pared by 5 bases and J by 6 bases, with 5 bases of the junction left unmatched. There are 14 residues in the CDR3. CDR3 in DNA: TGTGCCAGCAGTCGAGCGGGAGGTTTCAATGAGCAGTTCTTC. Protein: CASSRAGGFNEQFF.

The chain joins TRBV12-3 or TRBV12-4 to TRBJ2-3; possible D gene TRBD1, 6 bases. The V end lost 6 bases, the J end lost 4 bases, and 20 bases lay between the germline ends. The CDR3 sequence is 16 residues long. Here the CDR3 DNA reads TGTGCCAGCAGCCTCAGGGGAGCAAGGGGCCCAGATACGCAGTATTTT. Protein: CASSLRGARGPDTQYF.